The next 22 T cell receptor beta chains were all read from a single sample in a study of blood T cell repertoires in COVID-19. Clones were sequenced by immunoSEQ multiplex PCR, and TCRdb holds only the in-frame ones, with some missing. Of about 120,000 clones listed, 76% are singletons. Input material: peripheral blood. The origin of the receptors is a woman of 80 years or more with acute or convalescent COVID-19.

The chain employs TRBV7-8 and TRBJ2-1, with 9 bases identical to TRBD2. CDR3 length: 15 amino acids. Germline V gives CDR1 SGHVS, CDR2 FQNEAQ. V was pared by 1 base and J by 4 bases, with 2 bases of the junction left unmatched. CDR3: CASSLVSGGYNEQFF. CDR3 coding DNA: TGTGCCAGCAGCTTAGTTAGCGGGGGTTACAATGAGCAGTTCTTC.

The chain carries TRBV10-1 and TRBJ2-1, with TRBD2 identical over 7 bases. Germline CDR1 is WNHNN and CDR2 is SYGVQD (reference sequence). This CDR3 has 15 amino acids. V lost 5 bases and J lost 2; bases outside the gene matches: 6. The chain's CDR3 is CASSPWGGTYNEQFF. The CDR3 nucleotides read TGCGCCAGCAGTCCCTGGGGGGGTACCTACAATGAGCAGTTCTTC.

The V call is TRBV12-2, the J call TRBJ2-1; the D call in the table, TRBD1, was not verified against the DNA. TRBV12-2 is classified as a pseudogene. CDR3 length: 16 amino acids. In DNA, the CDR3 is TGTGCAAGTCGCTTAGCACGGACAGGCACCTACAATGAGCAGTTCTTC. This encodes CASRLARTGTYNEQFF.

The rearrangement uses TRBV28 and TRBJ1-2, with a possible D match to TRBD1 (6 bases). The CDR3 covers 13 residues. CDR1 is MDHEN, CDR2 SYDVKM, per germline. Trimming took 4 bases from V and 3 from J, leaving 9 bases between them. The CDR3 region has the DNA TGTGCCAGCAGTTCCGGACAGTACTATGGCTACACCTTC. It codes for CASSSGQYYGYTF.

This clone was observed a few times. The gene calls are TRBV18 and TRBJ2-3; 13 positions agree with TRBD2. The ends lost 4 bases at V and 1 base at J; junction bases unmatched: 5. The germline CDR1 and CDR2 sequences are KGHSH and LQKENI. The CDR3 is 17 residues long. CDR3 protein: CASSLKGLAGGTDTQYF. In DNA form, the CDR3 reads TGTGCCAGCTCACTCAAAGGACTAGCGGGGGGCACAGATACGCAGTATTTT.

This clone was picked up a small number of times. CDR3 protein: CASSLDRINSPLHF. The DNA for the CDR3 is TGTGCCAGCAGTTTGGACAGGATTAATTCACCCCTCCACTTT. The J gene is TRBJ1-6, the V gene TRBV6-5; 7 bases fit TRBD1. Trimming removed 4 bases from V and 6 bases from J; junction bases left unmatched: 3. Germline CDR1 and CDR2: MNHEY and SVGAGI. CDR3 length: 14 residues.

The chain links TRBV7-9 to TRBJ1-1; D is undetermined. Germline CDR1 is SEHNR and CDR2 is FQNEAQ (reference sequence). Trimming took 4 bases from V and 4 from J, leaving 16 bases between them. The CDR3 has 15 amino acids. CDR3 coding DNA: TGTGCCAGCAGCTCTCTGGGAGGTCGGAGCACTGAAGCTTTCTTT. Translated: CASSSLGGRSTEAFF.

CDR3 coding DNA: TGTGCCAGCAGCGTAGGGTCAGGGGGTCACCAAGAGACCCAGTACTTC. Amino acid sequence: CASSVGSGGHQETQYF. V usage is TRBV5-5 and J usage is TRBJ2-5; 7 positions match TRBD1. Germline CDR1 reads SGHKS; CDR2 reads YYEKEE (reference sequence). V shed 4 bases and J 0 bases; nucleotides not matched to a gene: 9. The CDR3 extends over 16 amino acids.

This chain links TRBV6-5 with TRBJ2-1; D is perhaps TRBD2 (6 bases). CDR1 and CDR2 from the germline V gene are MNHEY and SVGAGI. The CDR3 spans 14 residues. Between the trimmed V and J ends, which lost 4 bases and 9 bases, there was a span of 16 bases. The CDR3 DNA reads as TGTGCCAGCAGTTCTCCGGGACTTACGTCTGAGCAGTTCTTC. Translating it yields CASSSPGLTSEQFF.

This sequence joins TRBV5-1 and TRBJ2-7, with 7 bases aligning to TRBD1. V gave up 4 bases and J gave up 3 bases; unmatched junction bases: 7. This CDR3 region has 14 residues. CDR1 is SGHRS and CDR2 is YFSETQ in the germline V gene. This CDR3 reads CASSPTGVGYEQYF. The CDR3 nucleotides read TGCGCCAGCAGCCCAACAGGGGTGGGCTACGAGCAGTACTTC.

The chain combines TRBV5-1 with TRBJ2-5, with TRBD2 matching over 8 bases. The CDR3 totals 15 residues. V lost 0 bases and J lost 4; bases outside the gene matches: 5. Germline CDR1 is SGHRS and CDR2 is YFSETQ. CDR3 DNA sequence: TGCGCCAGCAGCTTGGCCTCGAGCGGGGGAGAGACCCAGTACTTC. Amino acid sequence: CASSLASSGGETQYF. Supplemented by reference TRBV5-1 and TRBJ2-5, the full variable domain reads KAGVTQTPRYLIKTRGQQVTLSCSPISGHRSVSWYQQTPGQGLQFLFEYFSETQRNKGNFPGRFSGRQFSNSRSEMNVSTLELGDSALYLCASSLASSGGETQYFGPGTRLLVL.

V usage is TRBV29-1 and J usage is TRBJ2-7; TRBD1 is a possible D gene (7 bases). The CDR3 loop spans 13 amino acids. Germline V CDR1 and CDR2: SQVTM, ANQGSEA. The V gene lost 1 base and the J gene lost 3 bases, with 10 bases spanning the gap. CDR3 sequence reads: CSVEVQGGYEQYF. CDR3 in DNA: TGCAGCGTTGAAGTTCAGGGGGGCTACGAGCAGTACTTC.

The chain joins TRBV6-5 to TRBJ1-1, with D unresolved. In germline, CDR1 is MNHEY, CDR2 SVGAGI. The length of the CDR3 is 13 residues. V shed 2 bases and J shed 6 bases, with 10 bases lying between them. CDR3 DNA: TGTGCCAGCAGTTACCGGGGTCAAGCTGAAGCTTTCTTT. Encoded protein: CASSYRGQAEAFF.

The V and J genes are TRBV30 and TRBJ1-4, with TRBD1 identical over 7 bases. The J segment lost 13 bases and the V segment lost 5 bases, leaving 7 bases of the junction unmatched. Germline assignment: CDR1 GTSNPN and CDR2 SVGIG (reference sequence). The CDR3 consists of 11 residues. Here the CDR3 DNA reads TGTGCCTGGCTAGACAGGGTGGCACTGTTTTTT. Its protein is CAWLDRVALFF.

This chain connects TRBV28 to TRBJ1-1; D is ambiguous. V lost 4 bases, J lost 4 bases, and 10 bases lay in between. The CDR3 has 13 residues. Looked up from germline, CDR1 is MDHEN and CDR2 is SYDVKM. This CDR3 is CASSYQVSTEAFF. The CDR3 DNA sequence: TGTGCCAGCAGTTATCAGGTGAGCACTGAAGCTTTCTTT.

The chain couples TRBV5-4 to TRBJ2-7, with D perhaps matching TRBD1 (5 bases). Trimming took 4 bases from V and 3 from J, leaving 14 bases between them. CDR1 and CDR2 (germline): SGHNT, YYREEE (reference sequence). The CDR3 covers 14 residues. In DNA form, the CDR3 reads TGTGCCAGCAGCACTACGACAGATTTCTACGAGCAGTACTTC. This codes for CASSTTTDFYEQYF.

The CDR3 DNA follows: TGTGCCAGCAGCCCTCGGGGACAGGGTCACGGCTACACCTTC. Translating it yields CASSPRGQGHGYTF. This chain uses TRBV2 with TRBJ1-2; 9 positions agree with TRBD1. Unmatched junction bases numbered 10, after V lost 6 bases and J lost 8 bases. Germline loops: CDR1 SNHLY, CDR2 FYNNEI. The CDR3 spans 14 residues.

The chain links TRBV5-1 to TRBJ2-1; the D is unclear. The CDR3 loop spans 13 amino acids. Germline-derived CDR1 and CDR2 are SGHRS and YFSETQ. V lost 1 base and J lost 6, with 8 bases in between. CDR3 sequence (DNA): TGCGCCAGCAGCTTGACTATTAGCAATGAGCAGTTCTTC. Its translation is CASSLTISNEQFF.

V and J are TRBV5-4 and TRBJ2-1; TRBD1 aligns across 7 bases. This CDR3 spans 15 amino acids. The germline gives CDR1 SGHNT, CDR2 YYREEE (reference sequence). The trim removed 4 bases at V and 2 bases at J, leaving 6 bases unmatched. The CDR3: CASSPDRAAYNEQFF. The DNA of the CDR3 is TGTGCCAGCAGCCCCGACAGGGCGGCCTACAATGAGCAGTTCTTC.

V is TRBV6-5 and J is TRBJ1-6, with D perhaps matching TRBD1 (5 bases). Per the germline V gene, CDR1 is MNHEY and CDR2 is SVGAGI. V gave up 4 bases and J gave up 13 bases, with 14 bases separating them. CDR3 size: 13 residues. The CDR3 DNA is TGTGCCAGCAGTTTCCGACAGCCACGGCCCCTCCACTTT. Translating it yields CASSFRQPRPLHF.

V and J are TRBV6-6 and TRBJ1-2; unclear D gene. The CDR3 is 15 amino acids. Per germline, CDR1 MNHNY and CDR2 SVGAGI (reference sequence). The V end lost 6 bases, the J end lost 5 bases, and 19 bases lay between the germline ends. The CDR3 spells CASSNADSSNYGYTF. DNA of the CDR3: TGTGCCAGCAGCAACGCGGACTCTAGTAATTATGGCTACACCTTC.

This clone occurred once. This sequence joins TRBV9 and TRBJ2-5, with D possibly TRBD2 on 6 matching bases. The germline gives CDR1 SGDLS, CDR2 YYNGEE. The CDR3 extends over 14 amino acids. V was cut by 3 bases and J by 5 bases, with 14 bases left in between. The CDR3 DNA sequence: TGTGCCAGCAGCGGGCTTGGAGGGGTTGAGACCCAGTACTTC. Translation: CASSGLGGVETQYF.